This TCR beta chain appears in the sequencing data of a study of T cell responses to AZD1222 COVID-19 vaccine. Repertoires were generated with immunoSEQ multiplex PCR, while TCRdb's copy carries only in-frame clones and drops some. The table shows 50,000 or so clones, with about 88% occurring only once. This CDR3 is 14 amino acids long. The germline gives CDR1 MDHEN, CDR2 SYDVKM. V shed 4 bases, J shed 4 bases, and the junction held 5 bases outside the gene matches. V usage is TRBV28 and J usage is TRBJ1-2, with 8 nucleotides matching TRBD1. This clonotype was obtained from an adult who received the AZD1222 COVID-19 vaccine. The starting material was peripheral blood, obtained 28 days after the second AZD1222 dose. The CDR3 nucleotides read TGTGCCAGCAGTTCACACGACAGGGGCTATGGCTACACCTTC. Protein sequence: CASSSHDRGYGYTF.